The 17 T cell receptor beta chains below all came from one sample that was sequenced in a study of Graves' ophthalmopathy and Graves' hyperthyroidism. Investigators amplified TCR beta CDR3 regions from RNA transcripts. Second-round multiplex PCR followed a first-round RT-PCR using HTBI primers. TCRdb processed the multiplex PCR reads anew with MiXCR; each CDR3 protein has one entry. The table includes around 1,200,000 distinct CDR3 sequences, about two fifths detected once. Source material: peripheral blood or thyroid tissue (not recorded which). Source of these receptors: an adult man with Graves' hyperthyroidism.

This clonotype came up once. This chain links TRBV13 with TRBJ1-6; TRBD1 might be the D (6 bases). CDR1 is PRHDT, CDR2 FYEKMQ, per germline (reference sequence). V lost 4 bases to trimming and J lost 10 bases, with 14 bases between them. This CDR3 contains 14 residues. The CDR3: CASSSPQDSSPLHF. In DNA form, the CDR3 reads TGTGCCAGCAGCTCACCGCAGGACAGCTCACCCCTCCACTTT.

The chain joins TRBV10-3 to TRBJ1-6; D is unclear. The CDR3 contains 14 residues. Trimming stripped 10 bases from V and 6 bases from J, with 16 bases between. Germline-derived CDR1 and CDR2 are ENHRY and SYGVKD. CDR3 sequence: CASTRKSFNSPLHF. In nucleotides, the CDR3 is TGTGCCAGCACGAGGAAATCGTTTAATTCACCCCTCCACTTT.

This chain links TRBV25-1 with TRBJ1-1; D perhaps matches TRBD1 (5 bases). From germline, CDR1 is MGHDK and CDR2 SYGVNS. V was pared by 8 bases and J by 1 base, with 17 bases between. This CDR3 is built from 15 residues. CDR3 amino acids: CASVGVGRRNTEAFF. The CDR3 coding sequence is TGTGCCAGCGTGGGGGTAGGGAGGAGGAACACTGAAGCTTTCTTT.

As to this clonotype: A read error may be the cause here, since a much bigger clone is one base away. The chain employs TRBV7-6 and TRBJ2-7; D is undetermined. Germline CDR1 reads SGHVS; CDR2 reads FNYEAQ. The CDR3 spans 13 residues. DNA of the CDR3: TGTGCCAGCAGCTTAGGGTTTAACAGCGAGCATTACTTC. Its translation is CASSLGFNSEHYF. Filled out from reference TRBV7-6 and TRBJ2-7, the complete variable domain reads GAGVSQSPRYKVTKRGQDVALRCDPISGHVSLYWYRQALGQGPEFLTYFNYEAQQDKSGLPNDRFSAERPEGSISTLTIQRTEQRDSAMYRCASSLGFNSEHYFGPGTRLTVT.

About this clonotype: A read error may be the cause here, since a much bigger clone is one base away. The chain carries TRBV29-1 and TRBJ1-1, with 11 bases matching TRBD1. Germline loops: CDR1 SQVTM, CDR2 ANQGSEA. The CDR3 contains 18 residues. Germline trimming cut 4 bases from V and 5 bases from J; bases unmatched to any gene: 18. The CDR3 sequence is CSVGREGSFGTGGTEAFF. CDR3 sequence (DNA): TGCAGCGTTGGCCGGGAGGGGTCATTTGGGACAGGGGGGACTGAAGCTTTCTTT.

This chain links TRBV29-1 with TRBJ1-2; TRBD1 matches at 8 bases. V shed 4 bases, J shed 7 bases, and the junction held 5 bases outside the gene matches. Germline V gene lookup returns CDR1 SQVTM and CDR2 ANQGSEA. The CDR3 length is 12 residues. CDR3 in amino acids: CSVVRTGTGYTF. CDR3 coding DNA: TGCAGCGTTGTTCGGACAGGGACTGGCTACACCTTC.

This clonotype was found many times. The V and J genes are TRBV3-1 and TRBJ2-5; TRBD1 matches at 7 bases. J lost 2 bases, V lost 2 bases, and 2 bases had no gene match. Germline CDR1 and CDR2: LGHDT and YNNKEL (reference sequence). This CDR3 is 14 amino acids long. CDR3 sequence reads: CASSQRTGQETQYF. The DNA for the CDR3 is TGTGCCAGCAGCCAACGGACAGGACAAGAGACCCAGTACTTC.

V usage is TRBV12-3 or TRBV12-4 and J usage is TRBJ2-5; 8 bases align to TRBD1. This CDR3 comprises 19 residues. The V and J ends lost 5 bases and 1 base, in that order; junction bases with no gene match: 18. DNA of the CDR3: TGTGCCAGCAGTCCCCTAGACAGGGGAGTCGGCGGTTCCCAAGAGACCCAGTACTTC. It translates to CASSPLDRGVGGSQETQYF.

The rearrangement links TRBV29-1 to TRBJ2-7; no definite D call. Germline loops: CDR1 SQVTM, CDR2 ANQGSEA. V gave up 4 bases and J gave up 3 bases, with 10 bases separating them. The CDR3 has 12 amino acids. The CDR3 is CSVVGQIYEQYF. Written as DNA, the CDR3 is TGCAGCGTTGTAGGTCAGATCTACGAGCAGTACTTC.

Turning to this clonotype: Its ends do not fully match the called genes, so a read error is possible. The CDR3 region is CASSPPPGHGDGCTF. CDR3 in DNA: TGTGCCAGCAGCCCTCCTCCGGGACATGGGGATGGCTGCACCTTC. The genes are TRBV11-2 and TRBJ1-2; weak D call: TRBD1 (6 bases). CDR3 length equals 15 residues. CDR1 is SGHAT and CDR2 is FQNNGV in the germline V gene.

Concerning this clonotype: Being one base from a much bigger clone, this may be a read error. The chain is built from TRBV10-3 and TRBJ1-1; D not resolved. V lost 3 bases to trimming and J lost 3 bases, with 8 bases between them. CDR1 is ENHRY and CDR2 is SYGVKD in the germline V gene. The CDR3 is 13 residues long. CDR3 sequence reads: CAISDLEDTEAFF. CDR3 in DNA: TGTGCCATCAGTGACCTGGAGGACACTGAAGCTTTCTTT.

The chain employs TRBV7-9 and TRBJ1-4, with 9 bases aligning to TRBD1. V dropped 3 bases and J dropped 7; count of bases not matched to a gene: 12. The CDR3 is 17 amino acids. Per germline, CDR1 SEHNR and CDR2 FQNEAQ (reference sequence). CDR3 coding DNA: TGTGCCAGCAGCTTGGAGGGACAGGGCCCATCCTCTGAAAAACTGTTTTTT. It specifies CASSLEGQGPSSEKLFF.

The rearrangement links TRBV5-1 to TRBJ2-2; D is perhaps TRBD1 (5 bases). The CDR3 sequence is 15 residues long. Per germline, CDR1 SGHRS and CDR2 YFSETQ. The ends were cut back, 4 bases at V and 3 bases at J, with 13 bases in the middle. CDR3 region: CASSLQGGDTGELFF. In nucleotides, the CDR3 is TGCGCCAGCAGCCTTCAGGGTGGGGACACCGGGGAGCTGTTTTTT. The whole variable domain, filled in from reference TRBV5-1 and TRBJ2-2, reads KAGVTQTPRYLIKTRGQQVTLSCSPISGHRSVSWYQQTPGQGLQFLFEYFSETQRNKGNFPGRFSGRQFSNSRSEMNVSTLELGDSALYLCASSLQGGDTGELFFGEGSRLTVL.

The CDR3: CASSSRFETVDQPQHF. The CDR3 region has the DNA TGTGCCAGCAGTTCGAGGTTCGAGACAGTCGATCAGCCCCAGCATTTT. V and J are TRBV6-2 or TRBV6-3 and TRBJ1-5; weak D call: TRBD1 (5 bases). CDR3 length: 16 amino acids. The V gene lost 4 bases and the J gene lost 5 bases, with 18 bases spanning the gap. CDR1 is MNHEY, CDR2 SVGEGT, per germline.

The chain recombines TRBV7-8 with TRBJ1-2; TRBD1 matches at 11 bases. Unmatched junction bases numbered 9, after V lost 5 bases and J lost 7 bases. This CDR3 is built from 15 residues. Germline V CDR1 and CDR2: SGHVS, FQNEAQ. DNA for the CDR3: TGTGCCAGCAGCATATGGACAGGGGGCGGGTCTGGCTACACCTTC. This sequence encodes CASSIWTGGGSGYTF.

This clonotype occurred a few times. The chain joins TRBV10-2 to TRBJ2-7, with D possibly TRBD2 on 5 matching bases. The germline V gene encodes CDR1 WSHSY and CDR2 SAAADI. The CDR3 extends over 13 amino acids. Trimming removed 6 bases at V and 6 bases at J, with 15 bases between. CDR3 loop: CASSPHPGSEQYF. For the CDR3, the DNA is TGCGCCAGCAGCCCTCATCCGGGGTCCGAGCAGTACTTC.

This clonotype occurred many times. The CDR3 loop reads CSVEVGQGGTNTEAFF. Here the CDR3 DNA reads TGCAGCGTTGAAGTGGGACAGGGGGGTACGAACACTGAAGCTTTCTTT. The rearrangement joins TRBV29-1 to TRBJ1-1; 11 positions agree with TRBD1. CDR3 length: 16 amino acids. CDR1 SQVTM and CDR2 ANQGSEA come from the germline V gene. V shed 1 base and J 1 base; nucleotides not matched to a gene: 5. The entire variable domain, with the rest obtained from reference TRBV29-1 and TRBJ1-1, is as follows: SAVISQKPSRDICQRGTSLTIQCQVDSQVTMMFWYRQQPGQSLTLIATANQGSEATYESGFVIDKFPISRPNLTFSTLTVSNMSPEDSSIYLCSVEVGQGGTNTEAFFGQGTRLTVV.